This T cell receptor (beta chain) was documented in a study of cytomegalovirus exposure and HLA in healthy donors. Broader study findings: When the data were analyzed later, several of the most significant clusters appeared to be linked to common viral pathogens.

The CDR3 consists of 15 residues. Germline V gene sequence: CDR1 LNHDA, CDR2 SQIVND (reference sequence). Trimming removed 7 bases from V and 5 bases from J, with 17 bases in between. Primers included in the PCR were 60 Vbeta and 13 Jbeta primers. Sequenced by immunoSEQ multiplex PCR; TCRdb stores in-frame clones only, minus some. The sample has more than 80,000 clones, roughly 80% seen once. Samples came from healthy bone marrow donors. Turning to this clone: Antigen unknown.

The chain employs TRBV19 and TRBJ1-4, with a weak D call TRBD1 (5 bases). The material sequenced was PBMCs. The receptor's source is a man in his fifties or sixties in good health and CMV-seronegative. This CDR3 is CASNSGGGRNEKLFF. The CDR3, as DNA: TGTGCCAGTAACTCCGGGGGAGGTAGGAATGAAAAACTGTTTTTT.